The clone carrying this TCR beta chain was observed a few times. What it binds is unknown. In TCRdb, the 5' RACE reads were re-called with MiXCR into one record per CDR3 protein. The data show around 650,000 distinct CDR3 sequences, with about 7.6% seen just once and about 1.6% held by the top ten. This entry comes from a study of identical twins. Whole-study results and caveats: Out-of-frame TCR alpha sharing in monozygotic twins exceeded recombination model predictions.

The same data also went into a second study, on yellow fever vaccine responses in identical twins.

Input material: PBMCs. This sequence was found in a young woman in good health.

The CDR3 is CASSSSGGWTGELFF. The CDR3 DNA follows: TGTGCCAGCAGCTCCAGCGGGGGGTGGACCGGGGAGCTGTTTTTT. V gene TRBV7-8 combines with J gene TRBJ2-2; TRBD2 matches 9 bases. The CDR3 extends over 15 amino acids. Germline CDR1 reads SGHVS; CDR2 reads FQNEAQ. Trimming took 4 bases from V and 5 from J; bases not matched to a gene: 5.